One and the same sample provided the 27 T cell receptor beta chains below, sequenced in a study of T cells in Graves' hyperthyroidism and ophthalmopathy. RNA transcripts provided the source from which TCR beta CDR3 regions were amplified. TCR CDR3 regions were first amplified by RT-PCR with HTBI primers. A single record per CDR3 protein comes from TCRdb applying MiXCR to the multiplex PCR reads. The sample holds some 550,000 distinct CDR3 sequences, around 21% seen once. The sequencing sample was made of blood. These receptors were obtained from a man aged 18 to 29 with Graves' hyperthyroidism.

J is TRBJ2-7 and V is TRBV12-3 or TRBV12-4; no clear D. CDR3 length: 15 amino acids. Trimming took 6 bases from V and 3 from J, leaving 18 bases between them. The CDR3 bases are TGTGCCAGCAGCTCCCGGCATCACCCCGTCTACGAGCAGTACTTC. It is translated as CASSSRHHPVYEQYF.

The V gene is TRBV12-3 or TRBV12-4, the J gene TRBJ2-5; D unresolved. CDR3 size: 12 residues. V gave up 3 bases and J gave up 5 bases, with 7 bases separating them. As DNA, the CDR3 is TGTGCCAGCAGTTTTATTAGGGAGACCCAGTACTTC. Translating gives CASSFIRETQYF.

This clonotype was detected a few times. The gene calls are TRBV11-1 and TRBJ1-2; TRBD1 matches at 11 bases. Germline V gene data show CDR1 as SGHAT and CDR2 as FQDESV (reference sequence). The CDR3 covers 16 residues. V shed 5 bases and J 0 bases; nucleotides not matched to a gene: 5. The CDR3: CASSAGTGGTNYGYTF. The CDR3 region has the DNA TGTGCCAGCAGCGCCGGGACAGGGGGAACTAACTATGGCTACACCTTC.

This clonotype was recorded once. V usage is TRBV7-2 and J usage is TRBJ2-7, with a tentative D call TRBD2 (5 bases). V was cut by 6 bases and J by 7 bases, with 19 bases left in between. Germline V gene data show CDR1 as SGHTA and CDR2 as FQGNSA. The CDR3 covers 14 residues. In DNA, the CDR3 is TGTGCCAGCAGTTTGAGCGGTACCCTGAGGGAGCAGTACTTC. This encodes CASSLSGTLREQYF. The full variable domain, in which reference TRBV7-2 and TRBJ2-7 provide the parts outside the CDR3, is GAGVSQSPSNKVTEKGKDVELRCDPISGHTALYWYRQSLGQGLEFLIYFQGNSAPDKSGLPSDRFSAERTGGSVSTLTIQRTQQEDSAVYLCASSLSGTLREQYFGPGTRLTVT.

This clonotype was counted at least ten times. V and J are TRBV30 and TRBJ2-7; D unclear. CDR1 is GTSNPN and CDR2 is SVGIG in the germline V gene (reference sequence). The germline V and J ends were trimmed by 2 bases and 2 bases, with 13 bases remaining between them. CDR3 length equals 14 residues. This chain's CDR3 is CAWSLPLSPYEQYF. The CDR3 bases are TGTGCCTGGAGTTTACCCCTTAGTCCCTACGAGCAGTACTTC.

A word on this clonotype: A much larger clone lies one base from this, so it may be a read error. V usage is TRBV2 and J usage is TRBJ1-1; D ambiguous. The CDR3 extends over 12 amino acids. CDR1 SNHLY and CDR2 FYNNEI come from the germline V gene. CDR3 sequence: CASSENLAEAVF. CDR3 nucleotides: TGTGCCAGCAGTGAGAATCTAGCCGAAGCTGTCTTT.

This clonotype was recorded many times. The chain couples TRBV12-3 or TRBV12-4 to TRBJ2-7, with TRBD2 matching over 8 bases. The junction had 3 bases not matched to a gene; V was cut back by 1 base and J by 1 base. The CDR3 totals 15 residues. The CDR3 reads CASSLGLAMSYEQYF. The CDR3 bases are TGTGCCAGCAGTTTAGGACTAGCGATGTCCTACGAGCAGTACTTC.

This clonotype has ten or more counts. The chain links TRBV4-1 to TRBJ1-5; D might be TRBD1 (5 bases). In germline, CDR1 is MGHRA, CDR2 YSYEKL. The CDR3 spans 15 residues. Trimming shortened V by 1 base and J by 8 bases, and 15 bases separated the two germline ends. The CDR3 sequence: CASSQGVAGLEPQHF. The CDR3 DNA is TGCGCCAGCAGCCAAGGAGTAGCAGGGCTGGAGCCCCAGCATTTT.

A few counts support this clonotype. V gene TRBV12-3 or TRBV12-4 combines with J gene TRBJ1-2; 9 bases map to TRBD1. This CDR3 comprises 14 residues. V shed 5 bases, J shed 8 bases, and the junction held 9 bases outside the gene matches. The CDR3 loop is CASSGQGTQGGYTF. The CDR3 nucleotides read TGTGCCAGCAGTGGACAGGGGACCCAAGGGGGCTACACCTTC.

This clonotype was detected many times. This sequence joins TRBV7-2 and TRBJ1-2; no reliable D call. There are 12 residues in the CDR3. The germline gives CDR1 SGHTA, CDR2 FQGNSA. Deletions cut 6 bases from V and 7 bases from J, with 12 bases between. CDR3 region: CASSLPSPGYTF. CDR3 bases: TGTGCCAGCAGTCTTCCGTCTCCTGGCTACACCTTC.

The sample holds many counts of this clonotype. The V call is TRBV12-3 or TRBV12-4, the J call TRBJ1-4; 7 bases agree with TRBD1. Trimming cost V 6 bases and J 5 bases; bases outside gene matches: 6. CDR3 length equals 14 residues. The CDR3 protein is CASSRGQPNEKLFF. The CDR3 DNA reads TGTGCCAGCAGCCGGGGACAGCCGAATGAAAAACTGTTTTTT.

V usage is TRBV9 and J usage is TRBJ2-7; the match to TRBD1 covers 7 bases. This CDR3 comprises 16 residues. Losses at the gene ends were 0 bases for V and 0 bases for J; bases not matched to a gene: 6. Germline CDR1 is SGDLS and CDR2 is YYNGEE. The CDR3 DNA follows: TGTGCCAGCAGCGTAGGGGGACAGACGAGCTCCTACGAGCAGTACTTC. Translating it yields CASSVGGQTSSYEQYF.

This clonotype was recorded a few times. This rearrangement joins TRBV11-2 to TRBJ1-1, with D hard to call. CDR3 size: 15 residues. Germline CDR1 and CDR2: SGHAT and FQNNGV. The V end lost 0 bases, the J end lost 4 bases, and 12 bases lay between the germline ends. Here the CDR3 reads CASSLDPRTGTEAFF. The CDR3 nucleotides read TGTGCCAGCAGCTTAGATCCCCGGACGGGCACTGAAGCTTTCTTT.

This chain uses TRBV28 with TRBJ1-1, with a weak D call TRBD1 (6 bases). CDR1 MDHEN and CDR2 SYDVKM come from the germline V gene. V lost 3 bases and J lost 4, with 12 bases in between. The CDR3 extends over 14 amino acids. This CDR3 is CASSLYRARTEAFF. The CDR3, as DNA: TGTGCCAGCAGTTTGTACAGGGCTCGCACTGAAGCTTTCTTT.

This clonotype was observed at least ten times. This rearrangement joins TRBV11-2 to TRBJ2-7; D gene unclear. Per the germline V gene, CDR1 is SGHAT and CDR2 is FQNNGV. The CDR3 extends over 14 amino acids. V was cut by 4 bases and J by 2 bases, with 12 bases left in between. The CDR3 nucleotides are TGTGCCAGCAGCTCCCGCCTTAGGGCCTACGAGCAGTACTTC. It translates to CASSSRLRAYEQYF.

Turning to this clonotype: The junction and the germline gene differ at one end; a read error may be behind it. This rearrangement joins TRBV27 to TRBJ2-5; 8 nucleotides agree with TRBD2. This CDR3 comprises 17 residues. CDR1 and CDR2 (germline): MNHEY, SMNVEV (reference sequence). The CDR3 loop reads CASSREGGGSFQETRYF. CDR3 DNA sequence: TGTGCCAGCAGTCGGGAGGGCGGGGGGTCCTTCCAAGAGACCCGGTACTTC.

This clonotype was picked up many times. The chain carries TRBV28 and TRBJ1-1; D is unclear. This CDR3 comprises 13 residues. Trimming pared 6 bases from V and 1 base from J, leaving 9 bases between. Germline CDR1 reads MDHEN; CDR2 reads SYDVKM. The CDR3 is CASSRPGNTEAFF. The CDR3 DNA reads as TGTGCCAGCAGCCGTCCTGGGAACACTGAAGCTTTCTTT.

This clonotype was detected ten times or more. The V and J genes are TRBV6-1 and TRBJ1-5, with D unclear. Germline CDR1 and CDR2: MNHNS and SASEGT. The CDR3 has 15 amino acids. V was cut by 1 base and J by 9 bases, with 16 bases left in between. In DNA form, the CDR3 reads TGTGCCAGCAGTGAAGAAGGAGGAACTTCTACGCCCCAGCATTTT. Its protein product is CASSEEGGTSTPQHF.

A word on this clonotype: One junction end does not reproduce the germline sequence, and a read error may be involved. This chain uses TRBV20-1 with TRBJ2-5; weak D call: TRBD1 (7 bases). The CDR3 contains 15 residues. From germline, CDR1 is DFQATT and CDR2 SNEGSKA (reference sequence). CDR3 nucleotide sequence: TGCACTGCCCGCGGGACAGAAACCCTCCAAGAGGCCCAGTACTTC. Translated, it gives CTARGTETLQEAQYF.

To note about this clonotype: Being one base from a much bigger clone, this may be a read error. The J gene is TRBJ1-1, the V gene TRBV6-1; D is possibly TRBD1 (6 bases). V shed 5 bases and J shed 4 bases, with 8 bases lying between them. Germline V lookup: CDR1 MNHNS, CDR2 SASEGT. This CDR3 is built from 12 residues. This chain's CDR3 is CASSTGFTEAFF. CDR3 bases: TGTGCCAGCAGTACAGGGTTCACTGAAGCTTTCTTT.

V usage is TRBV18 and J usage is TRBJ1-1, with 9 positions matching TRBD1. Germline CDR1 reads KGHSH; CDR2 reads LQKENI. With 4 bases clipped from V and 4 bases from J, the junction kept 7 bases outside the gene matches. The CDR3 spans 15 residues. The CDR3 spells CASSQLQGAGTEAFF. The CDR3 nucleotides read TGTGCCAGCTCACAATTACAGGGGGCTGGCACTGAAGCTTTCTTT.

The rearrangement joins TRBV20-1 to TRBJ1-5; no reliable D call. The CDR3 is 13 residues long. V lost 5 bases to trimming and J lost 2 bases, with 10 bases between them. Germline V gene sequence: CDR1 DFQATT, CDR2 SNEGSKA (reference sequence). CDR3 nucleotide sequence: TGCAGTGCTGTAGGCGCGGGCAATCAGCCCCAGCATTTT. This gives the protein CSAVGAGNQPQHF.

The chain recombines TRBV30 with TRBJ1-5; weak D call: TRBD1 (5 bases). Germline CDR1 GTSNPN, CDR2 SVGIG (reference sequence). This CDR3 region has 14 residues. V was pared by 2 bases and J by 5 bases, with 13 bases between. The CDR3 region is CAWSPGLEDQPQHF. The CDR3 nucleotides are TGTGCCTGGAGTCCGGGACTTGAAGATCAGCCCCAGCATTTT.

The V call is TRBV12-3 or TRBV12-4, the J call TRBJ1-1; D perhaps matches TRBD1 (6 bases). This CDR3 spans 14 amino acids. Trimming left V 7 bases short and J 1 base short, with 13 bases between. CDR3 sequence (DNA): TGTGCCAGCACCGGGACACTAACGAACACTGAAGCTTTCTTT. Protein product: CASTGTLTNTEAFF.

The rearrangement uses TRBV11-2 and TRBJ2-7, with TRBD2 matching 7 bases. The V gene's germline CDR1 is SGHAT and CDR2 FQNNGV. With 0 bases clipped from V and 2 bases from J, the junction kept 7 bases outside the gene matches. This CDR3 is 16 amino acids long. The CDR3 spells CASSLESGGPAYEQYF. For the CDR3, the DNA is TGTGCCAGCAGCTTAGAATCGGGGGGACCTGCCTACGAGCAGTACTTC.

The genes are TRBV27 and TRBJ2-7; D uncertain. Germline V lookup: CDR1 MNHEY, CDR2 SMNVEV (reference sequence). The V and J ends lost 4 bases and 0 bases respectively, with 10 bases between them. The CDR3 contains 14 residues. The CDR3 region has the DNA TGTGCCAGCAGTTACACTATGAGCTCCTACGAGCAGTACTTC. Translating it yields CASSYTMSSYEQYF.

This clonotype was counted at least ten times. This CDR3 reads CASSFGGAGYEQYF. CDR3 coding DNA: TGTGCCAGCAGCTTTGGGGGGGCAGGCTACGAGCAGTACTTC. This chain connects TRBV28 to TRBJ2-7; TRBD2 might be the D (7 bases). The CDR3 covers 14 residues. Trimming took off 6 bases at V and 3 bases at J, with 15 bases between the two ends. CDR1 MDHEN and CDR2 SYDVKM come from the germline V gene.